This is a list of T cell receptor beta chains from one sample in a study of human T cells and chemical hapten exposure. One entry per CDR3 protein, called by TCRdb with MiXCR from the RACE reads. The sample yields some 74,000 distinct CDR3 sequences, 14% seen once. Sequenced here: whole blood, sampled in connection with sensitization to the hapten diphenylcyclopropenone (DPC). All receptors come from a woman aged 45-60 years with alopecia areata. Some clones in this sample may be carry-over from other donors' samples. CDR3s include the opening cysteine and the closing phenylalanine or tryptophan. D genes are given only for firm matches. Clone sizes are given selectively: once, few, many, or a class where the clone is expanded.

>TRBV6-2/TRBV6-3|TRBJ2-7|few|.
CASSGRLSYEQYF
TGTGCCAGCAGTGGTAGACTCTCCTACGAGCAGTACTTC
>TRBV5-4|TRBJ2-7|many|.
CASSLGPRESYEQYF
TGTGCCAGCAGCTTGGGCCCCAGGGAAAGCTACGAGCAGTACTTC
>TRBV27|TRBJ2-1|.|TRBD2
CASSLRLARLNEQFF
TGTGCCAGCAGTTTAAGACTAGCCCGTTTAAATGAGCAGTTCTTC
>TRBV7-9|TRBJ1-1|many|.
CASSAQRSKNTEAFF
TGTGCCAGCAGCGCCCAACGATCGAAGAACACTGAAGCTTTCTTT
>TRBV7-8|TRBJ1-5|.|.
CASSSSGQSSNQPQHF
TGTGCCAGCAGTTCGTCTGGGCAATCGAGCAATCAGCCCCAGCATTTT
>TRBV3-1|TRBJ1-5|few|.
CASSQDDGSNQPQHF
TGTGCCAGCAGCCAAGATGACGGGAGCAATCAGCCCCAGCATTTT
>TRBV14|TRBJ1-2|many|.
CASSQVTGNSYGYTF
TGTGCCAGCAGCCAAGTAACAGGGAACAGCTATGGCTACACCTTC
>TRBV28|TRBJ2-7|few|.
CASRPPNPYEQYF
TGTGCCAGCAGACCTCCTAACCCCTACGAGCAGTACTTC
>TRBV23-1|TRBJ1-3|.|TRBD1
CASSQSGTAGNTIYF
TGCGCCAGCAGTCAATCCGGGACAGCTGGAAACACCATATATTTT
>TRBV7-2|TRBJ2-3|.|.
CASNLAASTDTQYF
TGTGCCAGCAACCTGGCGGCTAGCACAGATACGCAGTATTTT
>TRBV3-1|TRBJ2-3|many|.
CASSRGRGTQRDTQYF
TGTGCCAGCAGCCGGGGCCGTGGGACCCAGCGAGATACGCAGTATTTT
>TRBV6-6|TRBJ1-5|many|TRBD1
CASSYLSGTGEDQPQHF
TGTGCCAGCAGTTACTTAAGCGGGACAGGGGAGGATCAGCCCCAGCATTTT
>TRBV29-1|TRBJ2-3|.|TRBD2
CSVGTGTRTDTQYF
TGCAGCGTTGGTACCGGGACTAGGACAGATACGCAGTATTTT
>TRBV7-8|TRBJ2-1|few|.
CASSFQRQGASGRLSYNEQFF
TGTGCCAGCAGCTTCCAGAGACAGGGGGCTAGCGGGAGGCTCTCCTACAATGAGCAGTTCTTC
>TRBV11-2|TRBJ2-1|few|TRBD2
CASNPGTSDTYNEQFF
TGTGCCAGCAATCCCGGGACTAGCGACACCTACAATGAGCAGTTCTTC
>TRBV29-1|TRBJ1-5|many|.
CSVEMAPGSQHF
TGCAGCGTTGAAATGGCCCCGGGAAGCCAGCATTTT
>TRBV28|TRBJ2-3|few|.
CASSPLGLGRNTDTQYF
TGTGCCAGCAGTCCCCTAGGGTTGGGGCGGAACACAGATACGCAGTATTTT
>TRBV5-5|TRBJ1-5|.|.
CASSLVADNQPQHF
TGTGCCAGCAGCTTGGTGGCAGACAATCAGCCCCAGCATTTT
>TRBV18|TRBJ1-5|.|.
CASSFTGILNGQPQHF
TGTGCCAGCTCATTCACAGGGATCTTAAACGGCCAGCCCCAGCATTTT
>TRBV11-2|TRBJ2-7|.|.
CASSLVLGYEQYF
TGTGCCAGCAGCTTAGTGTTGGGATACGAGCAGTACTTC
>TRBV3-1|TRBJ2-7|.|.
CASTLQNSYEQYF
TGTGCCAGCACCCTACAGAACTCCTACGAGCAGTACTTC
>TRBV3-1|TRBJ2-7|.|TRBD2
CASKPSGSGEQYF
TGTGCCAGCAAACCTAGCGGGAGCGGCGAGCAGTACTTC
>TRBV11-2|TRBJ1-1|many|.
CASSLFPVPEAFF
TGTGCCAGCAGCTTATTCCCCGTGCCTGAAGCTTTCTTT
>TRBV28|TRBJ2-1|few|.
CASRPGRRSYNEQFF
TGTGCCAGCAGACCTGGCAGGCGCTCCTACAATGAGCAGTTCTTC
>TRBV6-5|TRBJ2-1|few|.
CASSYNSGYNEQFF
TGTGCCAGCAGTTACAATAGTGGGTACAATGAGCAGTTCTTC
>TRBV29-1|TRBJ2-5|many|TRBD2
CSVRAGRVQETQYF
TGCAGCGTACGAGCGGGACGGGTCCAAGAGACCCAGTACTTC
>TRBV4-1|TRBJ1-3|many|.
CASSQGTAARGNTIYF
TGCGCCAGCAGCCAAGGGACAGCGGCTCGAGGAAACACCATATATTTT
>TRBV5-4|TRBJ2-7|.|.
CASSLEGVIGEQYF
TGTGCCAGCAGCTTGGAAGGGGTTATCGGCGAGCAGTACTTC
>TRBV20-1|TRBJ2-7|few|TRBD1
CSARRTGTPQQYF
TGCAGTGCCCGACGGACAGGGACCCCTCAGCAGTACTTC
>TRBV18|TRBJ2-7|.|.
CASSPIDRGGKEQYF
TGTGCCAGCTCACCAATAGACAGGGGAGGGAAAGAGCAGTACTTC
>TRBV7-9|TRBJ2-7|many|.
CASSSGDSYEQYF
TGTGCCAGCAGCTCGGGGGACTCCTACGAGCAGTACTTC
>TRBV7-2|TRBJ1-1|.|.
CASSLGPNKAFF
TGTGCCAGCAGCTTAGGCCCCAATAAAGCTTTCTTT
>TRBV5-1|TRBJ1-2|.|TRBD1
CASSPGQANYGYTF
TGCGCCAGCAGCCCAGGACAGGCTAACTATGGCTACACCTTC
>TRBV11-2|TRBJ2-3|.|TRBD1
CASSSRQGSADTQYF
TGTGCCAGCAGCTCCAGACAGGGTTCGGCAGATACGCAGTATTTT
>TRBV18|TRBJ2-7|.|TRBD2
CASSPLAGDSKGYEQYF
TGTGCCAGCTCTCCCCTAGCGGGAGATTCTAAAGGGTACGAGCAGTACTTC
>TRBV7-2|TRBJ2-1|.|TRBD1
CASRPGQPDNEQFF
TGTGCCAGCAGACCGGGACAGCCTGACAATGAGCAGTTCTTC
>TRBV27|TRBJ2-7|few|.
CASSLGFTAYEQYF
TGTGCCAGCAGTTTGGGATTTACCGCCTACGAGCAGTACTTC
>TRBV7-7|TRBJ2-2|.|TRBD2
CASSQPGLVHTGELFF
TGTGCCAGCAGCCAGCCGGGACTAGTCCACACCGGGGAGCTGTTTTTT
>TRBV7-2|TRBJ1-3|.|.
CASGSGLTGNTIYF
TGTGCCAGCGGATCGGGGCTTACTGGAAACACCATATATTTT
>TRBV2|TRBJ2-1|many|TRBD1
CASSRDRPTRVANEQFF
TGTGCCAGCAGCCGGGACAGACCAACTAGGGTGGCCAATGAGCAGTTCTTC
>TRBV28|TRBJ1-2|.|.
CASSSGGADYGYTF
TGTGCCAGCAGCTCCGGGGGCGCGGACTATGGCTACACCTTC
>TRBV18|TRBJ2-3|.|.
CASSPSGGTDTQYF
TGTGCCAGCTCACCCTCCGGGGGCACAGATACGCAGTATTTT
>TRBV7-9|TRBJ2-1|.|TRBD2
CASSFGLAGDEQFF
TGTGCCAGCAGCTTTGGACTAGCGGGAGATGAGCAGTTCTTC
>TRBV5-1|TRBJ1-1|few|.
CASSFGGGNTEAFF
TGCGCCAGCAGCTTTGGAGGAGGGAACACTGAAGCTTTCTTT